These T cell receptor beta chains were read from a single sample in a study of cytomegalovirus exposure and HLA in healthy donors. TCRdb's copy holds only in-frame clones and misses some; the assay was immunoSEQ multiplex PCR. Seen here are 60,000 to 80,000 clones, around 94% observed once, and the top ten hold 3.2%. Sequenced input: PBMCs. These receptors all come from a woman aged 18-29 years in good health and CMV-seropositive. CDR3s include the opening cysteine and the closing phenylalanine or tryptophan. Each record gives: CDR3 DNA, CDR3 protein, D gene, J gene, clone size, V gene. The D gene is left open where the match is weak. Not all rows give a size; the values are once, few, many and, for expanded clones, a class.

DNA: TGTGCCAGCAGTTTATTGCGGAGCTCTGGGGCCAACGTCCTGACTTTC
CDR3: CASSLLRSSGANVLTF
D: .
J: TRBJ2-6
size: .
V: TRBV28

DNA: TGTGCCAGCGCAGGACAATTCAACACTGAAGCTTTCTTT
CDR3: CASAGQFNTEAFF
D: .
J: TRBJ1-1
size: .
V: TRBV6-1

DNA: TGTGCCAGCAGTAGCCCAGGGAGGAGGAGCACAGATACGCAGTATTTT
CDR3: CASSSPGRRSTDTQYF
D: .
J: TRBJ2-3
size: few
V: TRBV2

DNA: TGCGCCAGCAGCCAAGTAGGCGGTAGACAGGGGGTTAACGAGCAGTACTTC
CDR3: CASSQVGGRQGVNEQYF
D: TRBD1
J: TRBJ2-7
size: once
V: TRBV4-3

DNA: TGTGCCAGCAGCCCAGAAGTCACAGATACGCAGTATTTT
CDR3: CASSPEVTDTQYF
D: .
J: TRBJ2-3
size: .
V: TRBV7-2

DNA: TGTGCCAGCAGTAAACTAGCGGGAGACAATGAGCAGTTCTTC
CDR3: CASSKLAGDNEQFF
D: TRBD2
J: TRBJ2-1
size: .
V: TRBV6-5

DNA: TGTGCCAGCAGCAACGGACTAGCGGACAAGTACTTC
CDR3: CASSNGLADKYF
D: TRBD2
J: TRBJ2-4
size: .
V: TRBV6-5

DNA: TGTGCCAGCAGCCGCTACGGACAGGGAGATAATTCACCCCTCCACTTT
CDR3: CASSRYGQGDNSPLHF
D: TRBD1
J: TRBJ1-6
size: .
V: TRBV7-9

DNA: TGTGCCAGCTCACCACCAGGGGGCAATGGAAAATCACCCCTCCACTTT
CDR3: CASSPPGGNGKSPLHF
D: TRBD1
J: TRBJ1-6
size: .
V: TRBV18

DNA: TGTGCCAGTAGTATATATGGATTACGAGGCTCTGGGGCCAACGTCCTGACTTTC
CDR3: CASSIYGLRGSGANVLTF
D: .
J: TRBJ2-6
size: .
V: TRBV19

DNA: TGTGCCAGCAGCGGCCTAACTTCGGGACAGGGGTACGAAAAACTGTTTTTT
CDR3: CASSGLTSGQGYEKLFF
D: TRBD1
J: TRBJ1-4
size: .
V: TRBV9

DNA: TGTGCCAGCAGTCGGCGCCCGGGTCCCTCCACTGAAGCTTTCTTT
CDR3: CASSRRPGPSTEAFF
D: .
J: TRBJ1-1
size: .
V: TRBV27

DNA: TGTGCCAGCAGTAATATCGGACAGTCCACAGATACGCAGTATTTT
CDR3: CASSNIGQSTDTQYF
D: .
J: TRBJ2-3
size: .
V: TRBV7-9

DNA: TGTGCCAGCAGCTTAAAAGGGGACTCTGGAAACACCATATATTTT
CDR3: CASSLKGDSGNTIYF
D: .
J: TRBJ1-3
size: .
V: TRBV7-3

DNA: TGTGCCAGCAGTCCCCGGGACAGAGATAATTCACCCCTCCACTTT
CDR3: CASSPRDRDNSPLHF
D: TRBD1
J: TRBJ1-6
size: .
V: TRBV7-8

DNA: TGCGCCAGCAGCACCGGGACAGGGTACCCTGAAGCTTTCTTT
CDR3: CASSTGTGYPEAFF
D: TRBD1
J: TRBJ1-1
size: .
V: TRBV5-1

DNA: TGCGCCAGCAGCCAAGTCGGGCTGGCGGGGGGCGAGGAGCAGTACTTC
CDR3: CASSQVGLAGGEEQYF
D: TRBD2
J: TRBJ2-7
size: .
V: TRBV4-1

DNA: TGTGCCAGTAGTATAGTTGGAGGGTCGGCAGAGACCCAGTACTTC
CDR3: CASSIVGGSAETQYF
D: .
J: TRBJ2-5
size: .
V: TRBV19

DNA: TGCAGCGTTGGCCACAGGCTTTCCTACAATGAGCAGTTCTTC
CDR3: CSVGHRLSYNEQFF
D: .
J: TRBJ2-1
size: .
V: TRBV29-1

DNA: TGTGCCAGCAGCCTGGGGGGGCGGGCCGGCTACACCTTC
CDR3: CASSLGGRAGYTF
D: .
J: TRBJ1-2
size: .
V: TRBV5-6